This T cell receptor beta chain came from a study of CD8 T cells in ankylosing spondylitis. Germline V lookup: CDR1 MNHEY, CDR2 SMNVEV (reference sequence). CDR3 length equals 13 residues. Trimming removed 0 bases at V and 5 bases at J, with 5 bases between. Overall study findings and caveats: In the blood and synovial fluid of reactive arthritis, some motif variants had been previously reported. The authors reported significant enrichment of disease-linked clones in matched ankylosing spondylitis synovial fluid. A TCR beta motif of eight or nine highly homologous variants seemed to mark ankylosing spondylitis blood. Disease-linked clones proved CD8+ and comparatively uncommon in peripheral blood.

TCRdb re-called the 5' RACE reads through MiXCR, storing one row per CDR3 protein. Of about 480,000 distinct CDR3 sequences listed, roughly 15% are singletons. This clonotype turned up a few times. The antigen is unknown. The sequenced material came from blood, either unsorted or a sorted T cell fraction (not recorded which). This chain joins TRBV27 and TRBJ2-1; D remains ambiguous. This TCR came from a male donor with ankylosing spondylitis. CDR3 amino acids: CASSLSRDNEQFF. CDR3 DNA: TGTGCCAGCAGTTTATCCCGGGACAATGAGCAGTTCTTC.